The 9 T cell receptor beta chains below were found in one sample sequenced in a study of cytomegalovirus exposure and HLA in healthy donors. 60 Vbeta and 13 Jbeta primers were used in PCR. Here immunoSEQ multiplex PCR was the method, and the copy in TCRdb shows in-frame clones only, minus some. There are 250,000 to 350,000 clones in the sample; 70% to 90% occur only once, and roughly 4% lies in the top ten. The specimen was PBMCs. The receptors come from a man aged 35 to 55 in good health and CMV-seropositive.

This chain uses TRBV29-1 with TRBJ2-1; 11 nucleotides match TRBD2. Per germline, CDR1 SQVTM and CDR2 ANQGSEA. With V trimmed by 7 bases and J by 0 bases, 2 bases remained unmatched. The CDR3 length is 14 residues. This CDR3 is CSGSGRVSYNEQFF. The CDR3 nucleotides read TGCAGCGGTAGCGGGAGGGTCTCCTACAATGAGCAGTTCTTC.

Points on this clone: At one end the junction does not follow the germline gene, possibly because of a read error. At the DNA level, this CDR3 is encoded by other sequences in the same sample as well. This chain connects TRBV29-1 to TRBJ2-5; 11 nucleotides agree with TRBD2. The CDR3 contains 15 residues. Germline CDR1 and CDR2: SQVTM and ANQGSEA. The DNA for the CDR3 is TGCAGCACTGTTCTGGTAGCGGGAGGGGAAGAGACCCAATACTTC. Translated: CSTVLVAGGEETQYF.

The rearrangement uses TRBV5-5 and TRBJ2-7; 10 positions agree with TRBD1. V shed 2 bases, J shed 4 bases, and the junction held 9 bases outside the gene matches. This CDR3 is built from 16 residues. The germline CDR1 and CDR2 sequences are SGHKS and YYEKEE (reference sequence). The CDR3 sequence is CASSFRIGTGEYEQYF. The CDR3 DNA is TGTGCCAGCAGCTTTAGAATTGGGACAGGGGAGTACGAGCAGTACTTC.

The V and J genes are TRBV7-2 and TRBJ2-7, with D hard to call. V dropped 1 base and J dropped 2 bases, with 12 bases sitting between them. CDR1 and CDR2 from the germline V gene are SGHTA and FQGNSA. The length of the CDR3 is 15 residues. The CDR3 bases are TGTGCCAGCAGCTTAGGCCCAGGAACAACCTACGAGCAGTACTTC. It codes for CASSLGPGTTYEQYF.

The J gene is TRBJ1-1, the V gene TRBV27; no definite D call. Between the trimmed V and J ends, which lost 7 bases and 7 bases, there was a span of 16 bases. Germline values: CDR1 MNHEY, CDR2 SMNVEV (reference sequence). There are 13 residues in the CDR3. The CDR3 protein is CASNPPSVGEAFF. As DNA, the CDR3 is TGTGCCAGCAACCCCCCCTCGGTCGGTGAAGCTTTCTTT.

This clone was found a few times. The J gene is TRBJ1-5, the V gene TRBV5-5, with D possibly matching TRBD1 (5 bases). Trimming removed 0 bases at V and 1 base at J, with 11 bases between. This CDR3 comprises 16 residues. In germline, CDR1 is SGHKS, CDR2 YYEKEE (reference sequence). The chain's CDR3 is CASSLGGTMSNQPQHF. The CDR3 region has the DNA TGTGCCAGCAGCTTGGGGGGCACAATGAGCAATCAGCCCCAGCATTTT.

There are a few counts of this clone. Other DNA variants within this sample encode the same CDR3. The chain is built from TRBV7-2 and TRBJ2-5; 14 bases are a match to TRBD2. CDR3 length: 16 amino acids. Germline-derived CDR1 and CDR2 are SGHTA and FQGNSA. The V and J ends lost 1 base and 2 bases, in that order; junction bases with no gene match: 0. This CDR3 reads CASSLGLAGGQETQYF. DNA of the CDR3: TGTGCCAGCAGCTTAGGACTAGCGGGGGGGCAAGAGACCCAGTACTTC.

The chain couples TRBV7-9 to TRBJ2-5; 10 bases align to TRBD2. The trim removed 5 bases at V and 5 bases at J, leaving 14 bases unmatched. Germline CDR1 is SEHNR and CDR2 is FQNEAQ (reference sequence). The CDR3 covers 17 residues. In DNA, the CDR3 is TGTGCCAGCAGCCCACTAGCGGGGATACGTCGTTCGGAGACCCAGTACTTC. It encodes CASSPLAGIRRSETQYF.

The V gene is TRBV4-3, the J gene TRBJ1-2; possible D gene TRBD1, 5 bases. The CDR3 loop spans 16 amino acids. With 4 bases removed from V and 8 bases from J, the gap between germline ends came to 23 bases. Per the germline V gene, CDR1 is LGHNA and CDR2 is YSLEER. As DNA, the CDR3 is TGCGCCAGCAGCCCGGAAGCGGGTTCGGGGCTTAACGGCTACACCTTC. Translating gives CASSPEAGSGLNGYTF.